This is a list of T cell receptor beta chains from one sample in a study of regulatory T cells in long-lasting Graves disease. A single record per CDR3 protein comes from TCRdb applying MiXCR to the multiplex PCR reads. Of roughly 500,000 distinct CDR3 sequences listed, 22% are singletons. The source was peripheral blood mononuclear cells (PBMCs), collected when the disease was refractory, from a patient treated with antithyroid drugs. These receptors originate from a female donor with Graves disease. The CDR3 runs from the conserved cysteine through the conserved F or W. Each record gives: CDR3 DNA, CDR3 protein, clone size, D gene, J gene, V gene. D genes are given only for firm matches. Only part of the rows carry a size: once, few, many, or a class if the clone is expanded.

CDR3nt: TGTGCCAGCTCTCTCCGGGACGGGGACACTGAAGCTTTCTTT
CDR3aa: CASSLRDGDTEAFF
abundance: NA
d_gene: NA
j_gene: TRBJ1-1
v_gene: TRBV18

CDR3nt: TGTGCCAGCAGCTTATATGTCTACACCTTC
CDR3aa: CASSLYVYTF
abundance: many
d_gene: NA
j_gene: TRBJ1-2
v_gene: TRBV7-2

CDR3nt: TGTGCCAGCAGCTTGTCAATGAGGGAATCCTATAATTCACCCCTCCACTTT
CDR3aa: CASSLSMRESYNSPLHF
abundance: NA
d_gene: NA
j_gene: TRBJ1-6
v_gene: TRBV7-2

CDR3nt: TGTGCCATCAGTGAGTCCGGGACAAGGAAGTACTTC
CDR3aa: CAISESGTRKYF
abundance: many
d_gene: NA
j_gene: TRBJ2-7
v_gene: TRBV10-3

CDR3nt: TGTGCCAGCAGTTACAGGGGCAACAGGGGCTACAATGAGCAGTTCTTC
CDR3aa: CASSYRGNRGYNEQFF
abundance: many
d_gene: TRBD1
j_gene: TRBJ2-1
v_gene: TRBV6-5

CDR3nt: TGTGCCACCAAGGGGACAGGCCACTACGAGCAGTACTTC
CDR3aa: CATKGTGHYEQYF
abundance: many
d_gene: TRBD1
j_gene: TRBJ2-7
v_gene: TRBV2

CDR3nt: TGTGCCAGCAGCCAACCCCTGGAAAAACTGTTTTTT
CDR3aa: CASSQPLEKLFF
abundance: many
d_gene: NA
j_gene: TRBJ1-4
v_gene: TRBV28

CDR3nt: TGCAGTGAGGCAAGCCAAGAGACCCAGTACTTC
CDR3aa: CSEASQETQYF
abundance: NA
d_gene: NA
j_gene: TRBJ2-5
v_gene: TRBV20-1

CDR3nt: TGCAGTGCTAAGGGGCGGAGGAGCGGGGCCCCCTACGAGCAGTACTTC
CDR3aa: CSAKGRRSGAPYEQYF
abundance: NA
d_gene: TRBD2
j_gene: TRBJ2-7
v_gene: TRBV20-1

CDR3nt: TGTGCCAGCAGTTACGGAGAGGAGCAGTACTTC
CDR3aa: CASSYGEEQYF
abundance: few
d_gene: NA
j_gene: TRBJ2-7
v_gene: TRBV6-2/TRBV6-3

CDR3nt: TGTGCCAGCAGTTCAGGACAGATCTGGGAAGCTTTCTTT
CDR3aa: CASSSGQIWEAFF
abundance: many
d_gene: NA
j_gene: TRBJ1-1
v_gene: TRBV12-3/TRBV12-4

CDR3nt: TGTGCCAGCAGCCTGCTAGTAGGGGTCAACTATGGCTACACCTTC
CDR3aa: CASSLLVGVNYGYTF
abundance: few
d_gene: NA
j_gene: TRBJ1-2
v_gene: TRBV7-2

CDR3nt: TGTGCCTGGAGCGGGGGAAACATTCAGTACTTC
CDR3aa: CAWSGGNIQYF
abundance: NA
d_gene: NA
j_gene: TRBJ2-4
v_gene: TRBV30

CDR3nt: TGTGCCAGCAGCCAAGTGACAGGGTCCTACGAGCAGTACTTC
CDR3aa: CASSQVTGSYEQYF
abundance: NA
d_gene: TRBD1
j_gene: TRBJ2-7
v_gene: TRBV3-1

CDR3nt: TGTGCCAGCAGCTTGGGGGTCGACTACACCTTC
CDR3aa: CASSLGVDYTF
abundance: NA
d_gene: NA
j_gene: TRBJ1-2
v_gene: TRBV5-8

CDR3nt: TGTGCCAGCAGAGTAGACAGAGAAGGGCCCCAGCATTTT
CDR3aa: CASRVDREGPQHF
abundance: many
d_gene: NA
j_gene: TRBJ1-5
v_gene: TRBV2

CDR3nt: TGTGCCAGCAGCCAGAACAGGGGGGAAGCTTTCTTT
CDR3aa: CASSQNRGEAFF
abundance: few
d_gene: TRBD1
j_gene: TRBJ1-1
v_gene: TRBV7-9

CDR3nt: TGTGCCACCAGCAGAGATAGGACTAGCGGGTACGAGCAGTACTTC
CDR3aa: CATSRDRTSGYEQYF
abundance: NA
d_gene: TRBD2
j_gene: TRBJ2-7
v_gene: TRBV15

CDR3nt: TGTGCCAGCACCAAGGGACAGAACACTGAAGCTTTCTTT
CDR3aa: CASTKGQNTEAFF
abundance: NA
d_gene: NA
j_gene: TRBJ1-1
v_gene: TRBV18